The 8 T cell receptor beta chains below were found in one sample sequenced in a study of T cell repertoires in cytomegalovirus infection. TCRdb redid the calling of the reads with MiXCR, one entry per CDR3 protein. The sample lists around 350,000 distinct CDR3 sequences, approximately 18% occurring once. The sample consisted of PBMCs. Receptor source: a human donor in good health (CMV status not recorded). Some clones in this sample may be carry-over from other donors' samples.

This chain connects TRBV27 to TRBJ2-3; a weak D match, TRBD2 (6 bases). The CDR3 totals 12 residues. Trimming cost V 3 bases and J 7 bases, with 8 bases left between them. The germline gives CDR1 MNHEY, CDR2 SMNVEV (reference sequence). CDR3 bases: TGTGCCAGCAGTTTGCGGGGACATACGCAGTATTTT. This translates into CASSLRGHTQYF.

This clonotype was found a few times. J is TRBJ1-5 and V is TRBV6-4, with D possibly TRBD1 on 5 matching bases. Germline loops: CDR1 MRHNA, CDR2 SNTAGT. V dropped 7 bases and J dropped 8 bases, with 15 bases sitting between them. The CDR3 consists of 13 residues. CDR3 in amino acids: CASTPGGLEPQHF. For the CDR3, the DNA is TGTGCCAGCACCCCTGGGGGGTTGGAGCCCCAGCATTTT.

This chain links TRBV12-3 or TRBV12-4 with TRBJ1-5; TRBD1 is a possible D gene (6 bases). CDR3 length equals 16 residues. Between the trimmed V and J ends, which lost 6 bases and 2 bases, there was a span of 17 bases. In DNA, the CDR3 is TGTGCCAGCAGCCCCATGGGGGGCGCGGGCAATCAGCCCCAGCATTTT. It yields the protein CASSPMGGAGNQPQHF.

This chain connects TRBV7-2 to TRBJ2-2; no reliable D call. V dropped 8 bases and J dropped 1 base, with 5 bases sitting between them. CDR1 SGHTA and CDR2 FQGNSA come from the germline V gene. The CDR3 covers 12 residues. CDR3 coding DNA: TGTGCCAGCGAGCTGAACACCGGGGAGCTGTTTTTT. It yields the protein CASELNTGELFF.

In this sample, this clonotype turned up many times. The V and J genes are TRBV7-2 and TRBJ1-2; no clear D. Germline V gene sequence: CDR1 SGHTA, CDR2 FQGNSA. The CDR3 runs to 12 residues. V lost 5 bases to trimming and J lost 6 bases, with 10 bases between them. CDR3 sequence (DNA): TGTGCCAGCAGCGCCCGCTCGCATGGCTACACCTTC. Translation gives CASSARSHGYTF.

The chain joins TRBV5-4 to TRBJ2-1; D possibly matches TRBD1 or TRBD2 (6 bases each). From germline, CDR1 is SGHNT and CDR2 YYREEE (reference sequence). This CDR3 contains 13 residues. V was pared by 5 bases and J by 9 bases, with 15 bases between. The CDR3 DNA is TGTGCCAGCAGACTGACGGGGGCGGCTGAGCAGTTCTTC. Its protein is CASRLTGAAEQFF.

This clonotype was seen at least ten times. The chain carries TRBV7-2 and TRBJ2-1; D uncertain. This CDR3 has 15 residues. The V end lost 1 base, the J end lost 3 bases, and 10 bases lay between the germline ends. Per the germline V gene, CDR1 is SGHTA and CDR2 is FQGNSA. CDR3 sequence reads: CASSLDRLVYNEQFF. DNA for the CDR3: TGTGCCAGCAGCTTAGATCGGCTAGTCTACAATGAGCAGTTCTTC.

This clonotype was recorded a few times. The V gene is TRBV7-6, the J gene TRBJ2-7, with D perhaps TRBD2 (5 bases). CDR3 size: 16 residues. V was shortened by 1 base and J by 6 bases, with 19 bases between the two germline ends. From germline, CDR1 is SGHVS and CDR2 FNYEAQ. The CDR3 DNA is TGTGCCAGCAGCTTAGGTCCAACCGACGGACTTTTCGAGCAGTACTTC. Translation gives CASSLGPTDGLFEQYF.